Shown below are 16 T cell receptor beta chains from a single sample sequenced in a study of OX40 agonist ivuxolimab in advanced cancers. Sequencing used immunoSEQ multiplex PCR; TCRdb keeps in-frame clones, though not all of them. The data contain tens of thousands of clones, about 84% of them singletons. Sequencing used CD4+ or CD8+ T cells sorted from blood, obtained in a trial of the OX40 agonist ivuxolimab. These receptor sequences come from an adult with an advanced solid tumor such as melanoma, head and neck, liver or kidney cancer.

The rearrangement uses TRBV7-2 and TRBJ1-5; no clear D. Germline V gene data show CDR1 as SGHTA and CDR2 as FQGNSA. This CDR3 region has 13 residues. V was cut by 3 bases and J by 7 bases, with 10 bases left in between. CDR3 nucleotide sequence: TGTGCCAGCAGCTTGACGGAACGACAGCCCCAGCATTTT. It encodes CASSLTERQPQHF.

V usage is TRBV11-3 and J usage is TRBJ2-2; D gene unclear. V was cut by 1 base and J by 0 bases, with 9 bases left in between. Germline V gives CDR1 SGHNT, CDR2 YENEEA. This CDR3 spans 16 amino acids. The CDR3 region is CASSLAGVPNTGELFF. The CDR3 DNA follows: TGTGCCAGCAGCTTAGCTGGGGTGCCGAACACCGGGGAGCTGTTTTTT.

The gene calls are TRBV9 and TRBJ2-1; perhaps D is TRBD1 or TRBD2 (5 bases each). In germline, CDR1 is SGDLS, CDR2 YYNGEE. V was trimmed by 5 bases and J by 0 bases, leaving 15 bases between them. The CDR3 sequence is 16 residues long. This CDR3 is CASSSGTLSSYNEQFF. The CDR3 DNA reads TGTGCCAGCAGTTCCGGGACCCTGAGCTCCTACAATGAGCAGTTCTTC.

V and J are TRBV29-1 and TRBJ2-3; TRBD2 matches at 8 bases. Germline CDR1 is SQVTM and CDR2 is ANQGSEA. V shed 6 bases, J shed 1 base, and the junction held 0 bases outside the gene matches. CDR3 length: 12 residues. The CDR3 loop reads CSVTSGTDTQYF. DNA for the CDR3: TGCAGCGTGACTAGCGGCACAGATACGCAGTATTTT.

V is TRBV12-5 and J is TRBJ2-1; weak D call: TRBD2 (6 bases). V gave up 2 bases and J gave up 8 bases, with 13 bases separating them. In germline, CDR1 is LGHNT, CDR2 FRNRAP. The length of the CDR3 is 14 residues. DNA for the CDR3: TGTGCTAGTGGTTTGTCTCGGACTACGGATGAGCAGTTCTTC. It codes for CASGLSRTTDEQFF.

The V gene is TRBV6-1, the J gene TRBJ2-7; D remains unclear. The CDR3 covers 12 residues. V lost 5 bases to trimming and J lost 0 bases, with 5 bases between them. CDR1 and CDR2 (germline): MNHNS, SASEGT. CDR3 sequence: CASSLSSYEQYF. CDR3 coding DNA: TGTGCCAGCAGTTTGAGCTCCTACGAGCAGTACTTC.

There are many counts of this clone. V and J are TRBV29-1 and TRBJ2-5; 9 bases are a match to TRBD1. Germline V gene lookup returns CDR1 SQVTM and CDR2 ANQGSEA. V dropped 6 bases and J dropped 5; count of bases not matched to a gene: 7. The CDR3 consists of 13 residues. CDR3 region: CSVLQGAWETQYF. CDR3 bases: TGCAGCGTCCTACAGGGGGCTTGGGAGACCCAGTACTTC.

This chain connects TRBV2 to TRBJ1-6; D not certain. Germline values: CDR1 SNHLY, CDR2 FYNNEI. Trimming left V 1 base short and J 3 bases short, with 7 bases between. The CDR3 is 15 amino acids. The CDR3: CASSEGASYNSPLHF. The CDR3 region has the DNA TGTGCCAGCAGTGAAGGGGCTAGCTATAATTCACCCCTCCACTTT.

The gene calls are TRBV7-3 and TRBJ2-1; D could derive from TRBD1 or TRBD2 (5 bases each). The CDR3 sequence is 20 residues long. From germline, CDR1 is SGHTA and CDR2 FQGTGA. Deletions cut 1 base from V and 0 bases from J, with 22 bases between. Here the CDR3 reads CASSLRGVASARDSYNEQFF. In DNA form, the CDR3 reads TGTGCCAGCAGCTTAAGAGGGGTAGCGTCCGCCCGGGACTCCTACAATGAGCAGTTCTTC.

CDR3 loop: CASSIGRYEQYF. The CDR3 nucleotides read TGTGCCAGTAGTATTGGACGCTACGAGCAGTACTTC. The chain has TRBV19 and TRBJ2-7; D remains unclear. Germline V gene sequence: CDR1 LNHDA, CDR2 SQIVND (reference sequence). This CDR3 comprises 12 residues. The germline V and J ends were trimmed by 3 bases and 3 bases, with 6 bases remaining between them.

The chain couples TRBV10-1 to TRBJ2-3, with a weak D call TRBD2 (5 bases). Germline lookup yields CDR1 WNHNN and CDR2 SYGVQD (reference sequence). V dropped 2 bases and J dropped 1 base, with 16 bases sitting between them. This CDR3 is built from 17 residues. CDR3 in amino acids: CASSELRGPTGTDTQYF. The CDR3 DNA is TGCGCCAGCAGTGAGCTCCGCGGGCCGACTGGCACAGATACGCAGTATTTT.

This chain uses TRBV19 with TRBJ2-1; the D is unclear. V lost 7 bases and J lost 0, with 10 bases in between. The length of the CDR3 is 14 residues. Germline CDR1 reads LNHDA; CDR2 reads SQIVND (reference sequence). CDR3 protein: CASTPTASYNEQFF. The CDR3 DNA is TGTGCCAGTACGCCGACTGCCTCCTACAATGAGCAGTTCTTC.

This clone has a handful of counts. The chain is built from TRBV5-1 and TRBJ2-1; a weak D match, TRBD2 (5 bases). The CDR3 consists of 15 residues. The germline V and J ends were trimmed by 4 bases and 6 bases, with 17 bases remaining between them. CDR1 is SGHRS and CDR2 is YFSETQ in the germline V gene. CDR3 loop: CASSLPLGRLNEQFF. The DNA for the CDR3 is TGCGCCAGCAGCCTCCCCCTGGGGAGACTCAATGAGCAGTTCTTC.

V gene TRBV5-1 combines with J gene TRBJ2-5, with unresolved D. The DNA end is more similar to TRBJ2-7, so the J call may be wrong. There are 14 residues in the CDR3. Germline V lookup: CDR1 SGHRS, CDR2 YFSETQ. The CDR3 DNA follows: TGCGCCAGCAGCTTGACCGGCGTAACCTACGAGCAGTACTTC. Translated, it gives CASSLTGVTYEQYF.

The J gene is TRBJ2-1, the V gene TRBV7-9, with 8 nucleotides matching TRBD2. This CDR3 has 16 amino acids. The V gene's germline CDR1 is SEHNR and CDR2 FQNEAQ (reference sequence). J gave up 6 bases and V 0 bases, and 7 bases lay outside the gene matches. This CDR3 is CASSLASGGPANEQFF. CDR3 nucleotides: TGTGCCAGCAGCTTAGCGTCGGGAGGGCCGGCCAATGAGCAGTTCTTC.

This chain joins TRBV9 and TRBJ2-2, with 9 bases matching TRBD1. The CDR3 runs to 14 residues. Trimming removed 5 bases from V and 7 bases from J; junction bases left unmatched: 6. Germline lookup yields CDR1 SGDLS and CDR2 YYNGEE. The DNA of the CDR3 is TGTGCCAGCAGGAGGACAGGGGAAGGCGGGGAGCTGTTTTTT. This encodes CASRRTGEGGELFF.